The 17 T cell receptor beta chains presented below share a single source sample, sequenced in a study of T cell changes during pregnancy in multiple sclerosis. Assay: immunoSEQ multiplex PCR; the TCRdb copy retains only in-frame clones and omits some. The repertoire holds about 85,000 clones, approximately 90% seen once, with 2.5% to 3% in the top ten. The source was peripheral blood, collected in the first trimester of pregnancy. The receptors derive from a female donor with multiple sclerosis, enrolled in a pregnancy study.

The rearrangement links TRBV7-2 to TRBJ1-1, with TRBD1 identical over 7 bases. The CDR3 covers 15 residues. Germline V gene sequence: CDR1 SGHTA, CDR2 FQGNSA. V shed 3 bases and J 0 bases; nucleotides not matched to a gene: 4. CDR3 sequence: CASSFTGALNTEAFF. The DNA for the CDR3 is TGTGCCAGCAGCTTTACAGGGGCCCTGAACACTGAAGCTTTCTTT. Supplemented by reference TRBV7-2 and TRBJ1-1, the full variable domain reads GAGVSQSPSNKVTEKGKDVELRCDPISGHTALYWYRQSLGQGLEFLIYFQGNSAPDKSGLPSDRFSAERTGGSVSTLTIQRTQQEDSAVYLCASSFTGALNTEAFFGQGTRLTVV.

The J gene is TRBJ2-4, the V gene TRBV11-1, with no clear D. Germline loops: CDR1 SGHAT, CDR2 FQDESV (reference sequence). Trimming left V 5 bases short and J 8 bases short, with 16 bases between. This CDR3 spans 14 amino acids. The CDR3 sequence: CASSRPGSGDIQYF. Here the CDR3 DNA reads TGTGCCAGCAGCCGTCCGGGTTCCGGAGACATTCAGTACTTC.

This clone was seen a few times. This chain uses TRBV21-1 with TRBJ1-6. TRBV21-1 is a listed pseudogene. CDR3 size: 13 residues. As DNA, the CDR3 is TGTGCCAGCCGGGGTCCCCCATACTCACCCCTCCACTTT. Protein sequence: CASRGPPYSPLHF.

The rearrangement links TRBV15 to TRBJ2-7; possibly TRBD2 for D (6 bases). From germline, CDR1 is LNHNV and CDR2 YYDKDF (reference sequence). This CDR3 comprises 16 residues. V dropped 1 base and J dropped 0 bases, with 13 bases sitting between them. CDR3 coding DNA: TGTGCCACCAGCAGAGGGGGAGGCAGGGACTCCTACGAGCAGTACTTC. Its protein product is CATSRGGGRDSYEQYF.

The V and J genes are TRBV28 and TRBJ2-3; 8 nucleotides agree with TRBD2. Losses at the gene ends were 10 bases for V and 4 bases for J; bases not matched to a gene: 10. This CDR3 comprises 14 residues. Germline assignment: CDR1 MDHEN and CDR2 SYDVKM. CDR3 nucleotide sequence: TGTGCCACCGACCCAGCGGGAGTACCAGATACGCAGTATTTT. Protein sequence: CATDPAGVPDTQYF.

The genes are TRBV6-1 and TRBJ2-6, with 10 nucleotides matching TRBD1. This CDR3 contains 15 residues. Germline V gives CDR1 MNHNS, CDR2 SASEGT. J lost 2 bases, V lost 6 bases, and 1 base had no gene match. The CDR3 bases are TGTGCCAGCAGGGACAGGGGGACTGGGGCCAACGTCCTGACTTTC. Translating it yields CASRDRGTGANVLTF.

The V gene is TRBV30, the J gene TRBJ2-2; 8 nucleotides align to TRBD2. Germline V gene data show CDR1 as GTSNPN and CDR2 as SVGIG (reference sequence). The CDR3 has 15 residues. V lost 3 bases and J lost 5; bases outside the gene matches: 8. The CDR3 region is CAWSPAGVRTGELFF. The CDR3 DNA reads TGTGCCTGGAGCCCAGCGGGAGTAAGGACCGGGGAGCTGTTTTTT.

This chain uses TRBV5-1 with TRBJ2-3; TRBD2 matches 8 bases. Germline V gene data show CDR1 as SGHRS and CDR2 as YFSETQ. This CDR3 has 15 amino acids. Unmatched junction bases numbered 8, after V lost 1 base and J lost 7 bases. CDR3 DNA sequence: TGCGCCAGCAGCTTGTCGGGGGGGGGCCTGAATACGCAGTATTTT. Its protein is CASSLSGGGLNTQYF.

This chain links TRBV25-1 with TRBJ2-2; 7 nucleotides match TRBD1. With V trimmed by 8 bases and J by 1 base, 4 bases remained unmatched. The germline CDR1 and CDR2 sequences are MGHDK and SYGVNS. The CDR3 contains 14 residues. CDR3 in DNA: TGTGCCAGCCGGGACAGCTTGAACACCGGGGAGCTGTTTTTT. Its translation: CASRDSLNTGELFF.

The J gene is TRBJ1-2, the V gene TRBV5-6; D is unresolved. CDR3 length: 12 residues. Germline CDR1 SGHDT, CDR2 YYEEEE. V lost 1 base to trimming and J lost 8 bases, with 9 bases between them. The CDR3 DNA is TGTGCCAGCAGCTTGAACACCCAAGGCTACACCTTC. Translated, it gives CASSLNTQGYTF. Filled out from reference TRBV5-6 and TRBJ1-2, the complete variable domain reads DAGVTQSPTHLIKTRGQQVTLRCSPKSGHDTVSWYQQALGQGPQFIFQYYEEEERQRGNFPDRFSGHQFPNYSSELNVNALLLGDSALYLCASSLNTQGYTFGSGTRLTVV.

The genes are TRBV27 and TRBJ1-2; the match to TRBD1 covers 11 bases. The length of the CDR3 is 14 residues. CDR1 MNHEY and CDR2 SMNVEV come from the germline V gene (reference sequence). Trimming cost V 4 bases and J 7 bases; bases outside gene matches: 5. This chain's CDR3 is CASSYGQGASGYTF. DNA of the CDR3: TGTGCCAGCAGTTACGGACAGGGGGCAAGTGGCTACACCTTC.

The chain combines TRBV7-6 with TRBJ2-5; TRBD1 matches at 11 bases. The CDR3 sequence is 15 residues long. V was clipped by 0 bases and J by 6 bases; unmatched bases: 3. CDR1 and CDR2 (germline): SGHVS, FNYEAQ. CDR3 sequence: CASSLAGTGGKTQYF. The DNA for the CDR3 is TGTGCCAGCAGCTTAGCGGGGACAGGGGGGAAGACCCAGTACTTC.

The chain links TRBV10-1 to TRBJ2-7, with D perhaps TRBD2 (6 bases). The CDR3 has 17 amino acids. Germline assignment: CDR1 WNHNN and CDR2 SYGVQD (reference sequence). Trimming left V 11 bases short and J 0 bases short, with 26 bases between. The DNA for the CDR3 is TGCGCCCCTTGGTGGGGGAGGCCCCTCTCCCACTCCTACGAGCAGTACTTC. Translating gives CAPWWGRPLSHSYEQYF.

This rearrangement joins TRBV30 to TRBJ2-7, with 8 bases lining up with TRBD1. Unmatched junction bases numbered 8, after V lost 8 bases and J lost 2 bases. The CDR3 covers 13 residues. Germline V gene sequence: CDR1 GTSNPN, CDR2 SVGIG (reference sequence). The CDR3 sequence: CAGDWTGTYEQYF. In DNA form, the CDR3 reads TGTGCCGGCGACTGGACAGGGACCTACGAGCAGTACTTC.

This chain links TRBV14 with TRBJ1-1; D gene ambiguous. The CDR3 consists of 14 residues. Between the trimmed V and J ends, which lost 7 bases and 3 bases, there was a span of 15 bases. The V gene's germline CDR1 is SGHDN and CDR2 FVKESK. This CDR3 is CASTRLDTHTEAFF. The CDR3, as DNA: TGTGCCAGCACCCGTCTTGACACGCACACTGAAGCTTTCTTT.

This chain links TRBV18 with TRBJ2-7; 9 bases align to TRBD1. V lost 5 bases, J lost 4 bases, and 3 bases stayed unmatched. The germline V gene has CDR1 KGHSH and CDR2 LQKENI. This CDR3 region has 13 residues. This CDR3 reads CASSATGGYEQYF. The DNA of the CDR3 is TGTGCCAGCTCAGCGACAGGGGGTTACGAGCAGTACTTC.

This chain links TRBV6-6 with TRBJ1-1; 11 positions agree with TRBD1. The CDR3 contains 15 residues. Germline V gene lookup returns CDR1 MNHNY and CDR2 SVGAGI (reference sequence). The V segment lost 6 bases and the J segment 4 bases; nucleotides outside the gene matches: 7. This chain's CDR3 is CASSPGTGGGTEAFF. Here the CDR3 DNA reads TGTGCCAGCAGCCCCGGGACAGGGGGGGGCACTGAAGCTTTCTTT.